This T cell receptor (beta chain) came from a study of identifying expanded T cells in peripheral blood. Study-wide findings and caveats: Technical replicates showed around 1.1 changed clones; around two weeks approximately 15; four weeks 19.

Data came from immunoSEQ multiplex PCR; TCRdb stores just in-frame clones and leaves some out. The sample carries about 58,000 clones, around 90% recorded once. Healthy donors had no documented immune events, such as infections, while sampled. In germline, CDR1 is LNHDA, CDR2 SQIVND (reference sequence). This CDR3 contains 14 residues. V was shortened by 5 bases and J by 9 bases, with 19 bases between the two germline ends. Notes on this clone: Its antigen remains unknown.

Sample: blood. The chain combines TRBV19 with TRBJ2-5, with a possible D match to TRBD1 (6 bases). The clonotype originates from a person aged 18 to 75 in good health. CDR3 amino acids: CASSGGRGWEPQYF. The CDR3, as DNA: TGTGCCAGTAGTGGGGGCAGGGGTTGGGAACCCCAGTACTTC. Full variable domain (missing parts from reference TRBV19 and TRBJ2-5): DGGITQSPKYLFRKEGQNVTLSCEQNLNHDAMYWYRQDPGQGLRLIYYSQIVNDFQKGDIAEGYSVSREKKESFPLTVTSAQKNPTAFYLCASSGGRGWEPQYFGPGTRLLVL.